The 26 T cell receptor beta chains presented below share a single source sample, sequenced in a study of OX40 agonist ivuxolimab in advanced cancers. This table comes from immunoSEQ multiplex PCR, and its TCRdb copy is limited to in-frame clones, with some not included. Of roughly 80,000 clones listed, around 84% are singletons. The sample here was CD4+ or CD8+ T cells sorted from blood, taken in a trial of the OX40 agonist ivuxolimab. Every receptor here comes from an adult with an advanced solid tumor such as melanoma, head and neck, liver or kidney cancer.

CDR3 residues: CASSPSAGDYNEQFF. The DNA of the CDR3 is TGTGCCAGCTCACCATCGGCGGGGGACTACAATGAGCAGTTCTTC. The V and J genes are TRBV18 and TRBJ2-1, with 7 bases lining up with TRBD2. The CDR3 runs to 15 residues. The junction had 4 bases not matched to a gene; V was cut back by 2 bases and J by 3 bases. The germline gives CDR1 KGHSH, CDR2 LQKENI.

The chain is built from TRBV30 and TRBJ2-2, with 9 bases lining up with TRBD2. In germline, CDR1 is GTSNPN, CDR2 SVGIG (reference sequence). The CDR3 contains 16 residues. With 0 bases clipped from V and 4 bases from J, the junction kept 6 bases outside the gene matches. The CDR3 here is CAWSVRAGGATGELFF. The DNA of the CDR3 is TGTGCCTGGAGTGTACGAGCGGGGGGTGCCACCGGGGAGCTGTTTTTT.

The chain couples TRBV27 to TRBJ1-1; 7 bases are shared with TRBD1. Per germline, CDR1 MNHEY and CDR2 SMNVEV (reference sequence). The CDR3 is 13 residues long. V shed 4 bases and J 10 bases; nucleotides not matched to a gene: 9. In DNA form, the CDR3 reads TGTGCCAGCAGTTCCTCTAGAGGGACAGTAGCTTTCTTT. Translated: CASSSSRGTVAFF.

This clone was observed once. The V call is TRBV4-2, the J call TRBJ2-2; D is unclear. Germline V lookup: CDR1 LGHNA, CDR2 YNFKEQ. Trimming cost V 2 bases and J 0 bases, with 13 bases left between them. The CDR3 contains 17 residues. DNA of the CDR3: TGTGCCAGCAGCCAACCGTTTGTGAGCCCGAACACCGGGGAGCTGTTTTTT. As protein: CASSQPFVSPNTGELFF.

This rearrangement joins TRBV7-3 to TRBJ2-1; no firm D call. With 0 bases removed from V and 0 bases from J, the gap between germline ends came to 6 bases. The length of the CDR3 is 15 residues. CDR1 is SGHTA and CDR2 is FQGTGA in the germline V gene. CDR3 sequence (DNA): TGTGCCAGCAGCTTAACTCCACGCTCCTACAATGAGCAGTTCTTC. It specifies CASSLTPRSYNEQFF.

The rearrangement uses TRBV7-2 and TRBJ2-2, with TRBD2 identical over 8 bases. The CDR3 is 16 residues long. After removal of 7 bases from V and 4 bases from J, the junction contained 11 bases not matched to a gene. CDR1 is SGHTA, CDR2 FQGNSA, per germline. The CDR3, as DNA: TGTGCCAGCACCCAAGGCGGGGGGCGAGGCACCGGGGAGCTGTTTTTT. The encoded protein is CASTQGGGRGTGELFF.

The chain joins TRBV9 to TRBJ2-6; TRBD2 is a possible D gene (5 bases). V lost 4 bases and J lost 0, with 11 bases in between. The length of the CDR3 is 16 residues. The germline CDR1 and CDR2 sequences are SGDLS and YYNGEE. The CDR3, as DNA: TGTGCCAGCAGCCGGGGTCAGCGCTCTGGGGCCAACGTCCTGACTTTC. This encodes CASSRGQRSGANVLTF.

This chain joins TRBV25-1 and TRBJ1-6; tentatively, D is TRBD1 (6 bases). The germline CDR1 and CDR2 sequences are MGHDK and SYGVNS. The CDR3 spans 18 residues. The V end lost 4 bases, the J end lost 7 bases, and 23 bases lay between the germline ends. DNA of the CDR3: TGTGCCAGCAGTGCCCAAGGAATAGGGGGAATACTAAATTCACCCCTCCACTTT. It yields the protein CASSAQGIGGILNSPLHF. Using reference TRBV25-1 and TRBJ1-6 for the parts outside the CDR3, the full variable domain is EADIYQTPRYLVIGTGKKITLECSQTMGHDKMYWYQQDPGMELHLIHYSYGVNSTEKGDLSSESTVSRIRTEHFPLTLESARPSHTSQYLCASSAQGIGGILNSPLHFGNGTRLTVT.

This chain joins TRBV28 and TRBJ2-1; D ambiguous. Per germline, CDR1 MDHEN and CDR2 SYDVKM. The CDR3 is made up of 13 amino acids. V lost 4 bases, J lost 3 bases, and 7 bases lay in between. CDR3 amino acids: CASSSHNYNEQFF. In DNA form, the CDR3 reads TGTGCCAGCAGTTCTCACAACTACAATGAGCAGTTCTTC.

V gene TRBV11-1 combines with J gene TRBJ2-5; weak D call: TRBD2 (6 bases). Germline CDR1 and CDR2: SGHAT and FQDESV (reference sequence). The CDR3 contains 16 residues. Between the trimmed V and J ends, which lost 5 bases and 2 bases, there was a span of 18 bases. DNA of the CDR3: TGTGCCAGCAGCGGTCCCGGAGCGGGTTTACAAGAGACCCAGTACTTC. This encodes CASSGPGAGLQETQYF.

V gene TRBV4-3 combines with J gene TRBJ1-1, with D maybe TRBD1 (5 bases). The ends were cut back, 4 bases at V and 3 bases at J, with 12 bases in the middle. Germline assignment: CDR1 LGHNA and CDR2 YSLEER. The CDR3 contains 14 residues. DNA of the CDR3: TGCGCCAGCAGCCTCACTGGGACTTACACTGAAGCTTTCTTT. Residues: CASSLTGTYTEAFF.

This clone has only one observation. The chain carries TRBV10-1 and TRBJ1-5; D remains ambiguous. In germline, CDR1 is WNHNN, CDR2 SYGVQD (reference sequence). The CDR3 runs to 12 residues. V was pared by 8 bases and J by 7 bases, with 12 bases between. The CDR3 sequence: CASCVGIQPQHF. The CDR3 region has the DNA TGCGCCAGCTGCGTGGGTATACAGCCCCAGCATTTT.

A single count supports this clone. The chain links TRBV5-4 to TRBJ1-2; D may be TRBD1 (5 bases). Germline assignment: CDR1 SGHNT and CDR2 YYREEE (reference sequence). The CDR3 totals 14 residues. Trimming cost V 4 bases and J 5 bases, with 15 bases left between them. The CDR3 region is CASSIVGAGYGYTF. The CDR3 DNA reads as TGTGCCAGCAGCATAGTCGGGGCAGGTTATGGCTACACCTTC.

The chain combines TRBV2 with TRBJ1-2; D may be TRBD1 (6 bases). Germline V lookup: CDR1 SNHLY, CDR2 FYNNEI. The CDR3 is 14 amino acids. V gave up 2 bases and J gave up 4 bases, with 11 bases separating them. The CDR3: CASSENTGSYGYTF. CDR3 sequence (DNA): TGTGCCAGCAGTGAAAATACAGGGAGCTATGGCTACACCTTC.

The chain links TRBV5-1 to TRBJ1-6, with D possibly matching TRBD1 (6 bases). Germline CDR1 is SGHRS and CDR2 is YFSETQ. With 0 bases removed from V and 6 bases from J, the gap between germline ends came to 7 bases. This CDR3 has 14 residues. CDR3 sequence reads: CASSLGGANSPLHF. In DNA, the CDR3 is TGCGCCAGCAGCTTGGGGGGGGCTAATTCACCCCTCCACTTT.

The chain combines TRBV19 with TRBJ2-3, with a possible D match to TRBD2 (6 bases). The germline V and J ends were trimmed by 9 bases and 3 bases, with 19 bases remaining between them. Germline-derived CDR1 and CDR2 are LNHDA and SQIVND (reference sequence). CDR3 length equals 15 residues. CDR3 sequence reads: CASRAQGGWTDTQYF. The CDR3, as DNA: TGTGCCAGCCGGGCCCAGGGAGGTTGGACAGATACGCAGTATTTT.

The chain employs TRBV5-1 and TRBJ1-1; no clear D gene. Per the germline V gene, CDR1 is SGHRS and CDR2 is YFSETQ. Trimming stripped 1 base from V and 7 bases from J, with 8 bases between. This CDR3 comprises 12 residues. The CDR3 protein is CASSLSGDEAFF. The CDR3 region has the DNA TGCGCCAGCAGCTTGAGCGGAGATGAAGCTTTCTTT.

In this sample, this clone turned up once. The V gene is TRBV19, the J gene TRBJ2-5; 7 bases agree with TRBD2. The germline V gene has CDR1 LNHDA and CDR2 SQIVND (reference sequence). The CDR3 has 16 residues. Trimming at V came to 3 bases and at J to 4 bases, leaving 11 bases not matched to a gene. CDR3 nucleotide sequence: TGTGCCAGTAGTATGGGTGCGGGGGTCCTCACAGAGACCCAGTACTTC. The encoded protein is CASSMGAGVLTETQYF.

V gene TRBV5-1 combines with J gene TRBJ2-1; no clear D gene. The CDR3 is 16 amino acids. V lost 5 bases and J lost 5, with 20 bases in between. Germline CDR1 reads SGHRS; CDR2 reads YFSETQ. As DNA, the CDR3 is TGCGCCAGCAGGGTGGCGGTTTCGATGCCCGACAATGAGCAGTTCTTC. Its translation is CASRVAVSMPDNEQFF.

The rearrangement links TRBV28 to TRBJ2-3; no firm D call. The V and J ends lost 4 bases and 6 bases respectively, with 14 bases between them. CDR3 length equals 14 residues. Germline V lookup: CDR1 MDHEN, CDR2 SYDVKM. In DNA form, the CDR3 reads TGTGCCAGCAGTTCAAGATTTTCCACGGATACGCAGTATTTT. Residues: CASSSRFSTDTQYF.

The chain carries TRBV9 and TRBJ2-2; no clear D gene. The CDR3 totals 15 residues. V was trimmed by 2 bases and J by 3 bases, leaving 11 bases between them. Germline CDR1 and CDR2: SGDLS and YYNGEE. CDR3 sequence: CASSVTPGDTGELFF. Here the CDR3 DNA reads TGTGCCAGCAGCGTCACCCCTGGGGACACCGGGGAGCTGTTTTTT.

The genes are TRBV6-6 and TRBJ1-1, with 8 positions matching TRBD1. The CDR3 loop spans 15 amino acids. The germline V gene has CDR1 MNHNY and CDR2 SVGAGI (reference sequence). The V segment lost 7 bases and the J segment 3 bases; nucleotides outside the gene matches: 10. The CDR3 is CASNGRTGIYTEAFF. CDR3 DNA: TGTGCCAGCAACGGACGGACAGGGATTTACACTGAAGCTTTCTTT.

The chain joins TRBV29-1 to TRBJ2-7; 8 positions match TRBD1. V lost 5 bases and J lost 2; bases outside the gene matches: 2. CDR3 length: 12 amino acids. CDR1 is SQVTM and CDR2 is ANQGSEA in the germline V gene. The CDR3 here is CSVRQGTYEQYF. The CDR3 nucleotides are TGCAGCGTTAGACAGGGGACCTACGAGCAGTACTTC.

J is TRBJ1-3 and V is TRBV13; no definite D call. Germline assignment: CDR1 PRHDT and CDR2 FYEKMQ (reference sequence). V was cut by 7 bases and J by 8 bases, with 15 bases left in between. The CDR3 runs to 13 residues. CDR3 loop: CASTRRAQDTIYF. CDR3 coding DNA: TGTGCCAGCACTAGAAGGGCCCAGGACACCATATATTTT.

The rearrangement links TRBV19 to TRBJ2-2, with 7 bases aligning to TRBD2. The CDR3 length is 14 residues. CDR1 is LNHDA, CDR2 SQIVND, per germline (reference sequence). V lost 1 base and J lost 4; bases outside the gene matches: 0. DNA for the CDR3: TGTGCCAGTAGTATAGGGGAGGGCACCGGGGAGCTGTTTTTT. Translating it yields CASSIGEGTGELFF.

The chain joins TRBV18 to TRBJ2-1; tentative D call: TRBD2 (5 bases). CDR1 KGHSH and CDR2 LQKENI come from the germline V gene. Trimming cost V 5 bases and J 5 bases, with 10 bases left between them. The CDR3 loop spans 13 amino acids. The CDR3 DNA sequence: TGTGCCAGCTCATCAAGCGGCAACAATGAGCAGTTCTTC. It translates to CASSSSGNNEQFF.